A selection of T cell receptor beta chains follows, all from one sample in a study of cytomegalovirus exposure and HLA in healthy donors. Sequencing was performed with immunoSEQ multiplex PCR; in TCRdb, only in-frame clones are kept and a portion is missing. The sample lists over 250,000 clones; roughly 88% were seen once. The sequenced sample consisted of PBMCs. The receptors stem from a man aged 40-50 years in good health and CMV-seropositive. CDR3s include the opening cysteine and the closing phenylalanine or tryptophan. The D gene is left open where the match is weak. Expanded clones are given a class, and other clones once, few, many or no size at all.

d_call,clone_size,j_call,v_call,cdr3_nt,cdr3_aa
NA,NA,TRBJ2-3,TRBV9,TGTGCCAGCAGCGTAGGGTCAACTAGCACAGATACGCAGTATTTT,CASSVGSTSTDTQYF
NA,few,TRBJ1-5,TRBV19,TGTGCCAGTACCTCGGACAGTTCCAATCAGCCCCAGCATTTT,CASTSDSSNQPQHF
NA,NA,TRBJ1-1,TRBV5-4,TGTGCCAGCAGCCGAAGGCTCACAGGGTTGAACACTGAAGCTTTCTTT,CASSRRLTGLNTEAFF
TRBD2,NA,TRBJ2-7,TRBV7-9,TGTGCCAGCAGCTTCGGAGCGGGACTTGCCTACGAGCAGTACTTC,CASSFGAGLAYEQYF
TRBD2,NA,TRBJ2-3,TRBV12-5,TGTGCTAGTGGGTGGGAGGGTCCAGATACGCAGTATTTT,CASGWEGPDTQYF
NA,NA,TRBJ1-5,TRBV19,TGTGCCAGTACCGATGGACAGAGTGGTCAGCCCCAGCATTTT,CASTDGQSGQPQHF
TRBD1,NA,TRBJ2-7,TRBV5-1,TGCGCCAGCAGGGACTGGGACAGGGTCGGCGAGCAGTACTTC,CASRDWDRVGEQYF
NA,NA,TRBJ2-7,TRBV6-5,TGTGCCAGCAGTTACCGAACAGGGCTGCAGTACTTC,CASSYRTGLQYF
TRBD1,NA,TRBJ2-2,TRBV5-6,TGTGCCAGCATCCCGGGTGACAGGGGGCCAAACACCGGGGAGCTGTTTTTT,CASIPGDRGPNTGELFF
TRBD1,NA,TRBJ1-5,TRBV19,TGTGCCAGTAGGCCGACAGGGGCTAGCAATCAGCCCCAGCATTTT,CASRPTGASNQPQHF
NA,NA,TRBJ2-1,TRBV5-5,TGTGCCAGCACCTGGGCGGGGAATGAGCAGTTCTTC,CASTWAGNEQFF
TRBD1,once,TRBJ2-7,TRBV7-8,TGTGCCAGCAGCCTAACAGGGGGCTCCTCCTACGAGCAGTACTTC,CASSLTGGSSYEQYF
TRBD1,NA,TRBJ1-1,TRBV7-6,TGTGCCAGCAGCTTAGGTCGGTCAGGGGGTGGATCGAACACTGAAGCTTTCTTT,CASSLGRSGGGSNTEAFF
NA,NA,TRBJ2-7,TRBV19,TGTGCCAGTAAAGGACTATCCTACGAGCAGTACTTC,CASKGLSYEQYF
TRBD1,NA,TRBJ1-2,TRBV2,TGTGCCAGCAGTGAAGACAGGGGGCATGGCTACACCTTC,CASSEDRGHGYTF
NA,few,TRBJ1-4,TRBV4-1,TGCGCCAGCAGCCGTATTTTGGGGGCCCAATTCGAAAAACTGTTTTTT,CASSRILGAQFEKLFF
NA,NA,TRBJ2-7,TRBV6-6,TGTGCCAGCAGTTACCAGGGTGACGGCGAGCAGTACTTC,CASSYQGDGEQYF
TRBD1,NA,TRBJ1-1,TRBV9,TGTGCCAGCAGCGGGACAGGTATGAACACTGAAGCTTTCTTT,CASSGTGMNTEAFF
NA,NA,TRBJ2-3,TRBV2,TGTGCCAGCACGATCGGGTGGGGCACAGATACGCAGTATTTT,CASTIGWGTDTQYF
TRBD1,NA,TRBJ2-7,TRBV5-1,TGCGCCAGCAGCTTGGAGGACAGGGAACTCTACGAGCAGTACTTC,CASSLEDRELYEQYF
NA,NA,TRBJ1-5,TRBV19,TGTGCCAGTAGTATCAGGGCGGATCAGCCCCAGCATTTT,CASSIRADQPQHF
NA,NA,TRBJ2-1,TRBV2,TGTGCCAGCGAGGGTCTAAATGAGCAGTTCTTC,CASEGLNEQFF
TRBD1,NA,TRBJ2-3,TRBV5-6,TGTGCCAGCAGCTTGAGCAGGGGGCTTGTAGATACGCAGTATTTT,CASSLSRGLVDTQYF
NA,NA,TRBJ2-1,TRBV21-1,TGTGCCAGCAGCAAGGGAAGACTAGCGGACAATGAGCAGTTCTTC,CASSKGRLADNEQFF
TRBD2,NA,TRBJ2-1,TRBV27,TGTGCCAGCAGTTTACGGACTAGCGGACACAATGAGCAGTTCTTC,CASSLRTSGHNEQFF
NA,few,TRBJ2-3,TRBV7-9,TGTGCCAGCAGCTTACCTAACAGGGAAGATTCGCCAGATACGCAGTATTTT,CASSLPNREDSPDTQYF
TRBD1,NA,TRBJ1-1,TRBV6-6,TGTGCCAGCAGAGGACAGGGGGCAGCCGGCGAAGCTTTCTTT,CASRGQGAAGEAFF
TRBD1,NA,TRBJ2-4,TRBV4-2,TGTGCCAGCAGCACCGGGACAGGGGGCCTTGAAGGACTAGCCAAAAACATTCAGTACTTC,CASSTGTGGLEGLAKNIQYF
TRBD1,NA,TRBJ2-7,TRBV6-1,TGTGCCAGCAGCCCGGACAGGGGCTACGAGCAGTACTTC,CASSPDRGYEQYF
TRBD2,NA,TRBJ2-3,TRBV6-5,TGTGCCAGCGGCCGGGGGGTAGCGGGAGATACGCAGTATTTT,CASGRGVAGDTQYF
TRBD1,NA,TRBJ2-7,TRBV7-2,TGTGCCAGCAGCTGGACAGGGTATTCCTACGAGCAGTACTTC,CASSWTGYSYEQYF
TRBD1,NA,TRBJ1-5,TRBV9,TGTGCCAGCAGCGGTGGAGGGACAGGGTATCAGCCCCAGCATTTT,CASSGGGTGYQPQHF
TRBD1,NA,TRBJ2-2,TRBV18,TGTGCCAGCTCACCTCCGAACGCCCGGGACAGGGGGCCCGGGGAGCTGTTTTTT,CASSPPNARDRGPGELFF
NA,NA,TRBJ2-3,TRBV28,TGTGCCAGCAGTTACCTCGGACAGAACACAGATACGCAGTATTTT,CASSYLGQNTDTQYF
NA,NA,TRBJ2-7,TRBV19,TGTGCCAGTAGTATAGGCGGATCCTACGAGCAGTACTTC,CASSIGGSYEQYF
TRBD2,NA,TRBJ2-2,TRBV28,TGTGCCAGCAGTTTGACTAGCGGGGGGGAGCTGTTTTTT,CASSLTSGGELFF
TRBD1,NA,TRBJ2-7,TRBV29-1,TGCAGCGTTGAAGCGGACAGGGGCGGTTTACACGAGCAGTACTTC,CSVEADRGGLHEQYF
TRBD1,NA,TRBJ1-3,TRBV5-1,TGCGCCAGCAGCCGGACAGGGGCGACAGGCTCTGGAAACACCATATATTTT,CASSRTGATGSGNTIYF
TRBD1,NA,TRBJ1-1,TRBV7-9,TGTTCCAGCAGCTCACCGTCGGACAGGAGTAACACTGAAGCTTTCTTT,CSSSSPSDRSNTEAFF
TRBD2,NA,TRBJ2-5,TRBV5-4,TGTGCCAGCAGCTACATTAGCGGGAGTGAGACCCAGTACTTC,CASSYISGSETQYF
TRBD2,NA,TRBJ2-3,TRBV9,TGTGCCAGCAGTACTCAGACTAGCGGGTTGGGCACAGATACGCAGTATTTT,CASSTQTSGLGTDTQYF
NA,NA,TRBJ2-7,TRBV11-3,TGTGCCAGCAGCTCTGATACAGGGCCCGCCTACGAGCAGTACTTC,CASSSDTGPAYEQYF
NA,NA,TRBJ1-1,TRBV6-5,TGTGCCAGCAGTGTGGGGGGGATGGGCGAAGCTTTCTTT,CASSVGGMGEAFF
NA,once,TRBJ2-7,TRBV18,TGTGCCAGCTCACCCAATAGCGGAGGGTCCTACGAGCAGTACTTC,CASSPNSGGSYEQYF
TRBD1,NA,TRBJ2-1,TRBV7-2,TGTGCCAGCAGCTCAGATATTACAGGGGGAGGTTGGTTCTTC,CASSSDITGGGWFF
NA,NA,TRBJ2-7,TRBV27,TGTGCCAGCAGTGTCAGGGTAGCCTACGAGCAGTACTTC,CASSVRVAYEQYF
TRBD1,NA,TRBJ2-7,TRBV28,TGTGCCAGCAGTCCATCCGGGACAGGGTACGAGCAGTACTTC,CASSPSGTGYEQYF
NA,once,TRBJ2-2,TRBV5-1,TGCGCCAGCAGCTTCCGGGACTTTGAGGGCTGGGAGGAGCTGTTTTTT,CASSFRDFEGWEELFF
TRBD2,NA,TRBJ2-7,TRBV7-9,TGTGCCAGCAGCTTAAGCGGGAGACCCTACGAGCAGTACTTC,CASSLSGRPYEQYF
TRBD2,NA,TRBJ2-7,TRBV7-9,TGTGCCAGCAGCTTAAGTGGGACTAGCGGGGGGTACTCCTACGAGCAGTACTTC,CASSLSGTSGGYSYEQYF
NA,NA,TRBJ2-1,TRBV28,TGTGCCAGCAGTGTGAGCCGTGAGCAGTTCTTC,CASSVSREQFF
NA,NA,TRBJ2-1,TRBV28,TGTGCCAGCAGTCCGCCTAGAAGGCTCCGGAGCAATGAGCAGTTCTTC,CASSPPRRLRSNEQFF
NA,few,TRBJ2-1,TRBV11-2,TGTGCCAGCAGCTTAGATGGCCAGGGAATTCGTGAGCAGTTCTTC,CASSLDGQGIREQFF